These T cell receptor beta chains were read from a single sample in a study of identical twins. TCRdb reprocessed the 5' RACE reads with MiXCR, giving one entry per CDR3 protein. The sample lists about 240,000 distinct CDR3 sequences; about 10% were seen once. The sample taken for sequencing was memory T cells sorted from blood. The origin of the receptors is a man in his fifties or sixties in good health. The CDR3 runs from the conserved cysteine through the conserved F or W. The order of the fields is D gene, clone size, J gene, V gene, CDR3 DNA, CDR3 protein. The D gene is left open where the match is weak. The size field is filled for only some rows; it gives once, few, many or a size class.

d_call: NA
clone_size: many
j_call: TRBJ1-1
v_call: TRBV7-3
cdr3_nt: TGTGCCAGCAGCCGGGACCGCCATACGATGAACACTGAAGCTTTCTTT
cdr3_aa: CASSRDRHTMNTEAFF

d_call: NA
clone_size: few
j_call: TRBJ2-1
v_call: TRBV9
cdr3_nt: TGTGCCAGCAGCGTAGAGGGTCGCGTATATGACAATGAGCAGTTCTTC
cdr3_aa: CASSVEGRVYDNEQFF

d_call: TRBD2
clone_size: few
j_call: TRBJ2-1
v_call: TRBV6-1
cdr3_nt: TGTGCCAGCGCCTTGGGCGGGAGTGGCAATGAGCAGTTCTTC
cdr3_aa: CASALGGSGNEQFF

d_call: NA
clone_size: few
j_call: TRBJ2-3
v_call: TRBV2
cdr3_nt: TGTGCCAGCATCCCCCCTGGGGGACGCACAGATACGCAGTATTTT
cdr3_aa: CASIPPGGRTDTQYF

d_call: NA
clone_size: few
j_call: TRBJ1-1
v_call: TRBV20-1
cdr3_nt: TGCAGTGCTAGAGATCGGAGCATCTTCATGAACACTGAAGCTTTCTTT
cdr3_aa: CSARDRSIFMNTEAFF

d_call: NA
clone_size: NA
j_call: TRBJ2-6
v_call: TRBV24-1
cdr3_nt: TGTGCCACCAGTGAGCTGGACTCCTCTGGGGCCAACGTCCTGACTTTC
cdr3_aa: CATSELDSSGANVLTF

d_call: NA
clone_size: NA
j_call: TRBJ2-7
v_call: TRBV12-3/TRBV12-4
cdr3_nt: TGTGCCAGCAATCAAAAGGGGCCGGCCCGGGAGCAGTACTTC
cdr3_aa: CASNQKGPAREQYF

d_call: NA
clone_size: many
j_call: TRBJ1-2
v_call: TRBV5-1
cdr3_nt: TGCGCCAGCAGCTTCTTGGCAAGTAACTATGGCTACACCTTC
cdr3_aa: CASSFLASNYGYTF

d_call: NA
clone_size: few
j_call: TRBJ2-5
v_call: TRBV7-2
cdr3_nt: TGTGCCAGCAGCCCTAGGAGCGGGGAGACCCAGTACTTC
cdr3_aa: CASSPRSGETQYF

d_call: NA
clone_size: few
j_call: TRBJ2-7
v_call: TRBV6-5
cdr3_nt: TGTGCCAGCAGTTACGTGGGAGGCTACGAGCAGTACTTC
cdr3_aa: CASSYVGGYEQYF

d_call: TRBD2
clone_size: few
j_call: TRBJ2-7
v_call: TRBV13
cdr3_nt: TGTGCCAGCAGCTTAGGCATAGCGGGAGGGCCGGCCTACGAGCAGTACTTC
cdr3_aa: CASSLGIAGGPAYEQYF

d_call: TRBD2
clone_size: few
j_call: TRBJ2-1
v_call: TRBV6-2/TRBV6-3
cdr3_nt: TGTGCCAGCAGTGCGACTAGCGGGAGGGCCACCCGGGACAATGAGCAGTTCTTC
cdr3_aa: CASSATSGRATRDNEQFF

d_call: NA
clone_size: many
j_call: TRBJ2-1
v_call: TRBV7-2
cdr3_nt: TGTGCCAGCAGCTTAAGAGGCGCGGCGGGCGAGCAGTTCTTC
cdr3_aa: CASSLRGAAGEQFF

d_call: TRBD2
clone_size: many
j_call: TRBJ2-1
v_call: TRBV5-1
cdr3_nt: TGCGCCAGCAGCTTGTTTTCTAGCGGGGTTGACAATGAGCAGTTCTTC
cdr3_aa: CASSLFSSGVDNEQFF

d_call: TRBD1
clone_size: NA
j_call: TRBJ2-2
v_call: TRBV5-1
cdr3_nt: TGCGCCAGCAGCTGGACAGGGGGAAACACCGGGGAGCTGTTTTTT
cdr3_aa: CASSWTGGNTGELFF

d_call: TRBD2
clone_size: many
j_call: TRBJ2-1
v_call: TRBV20-1
cdr3_nt: TGCAGTGGCGGCGGGAGGAGTATCAATGAGCAGTTCTTC
cdr3_aa: CSGGGRSINEQFF

d_call: TRBD2
clone_size: many
j_call: TRBJ2-7
v_call: TRBV6-5
cdr3_nt: TGTGCCAGCAGTTACTCGAGCTGGTTGCGGGAGGCCAACTACGAGCAGTACTTC
cdr3_aa: CASSYSSWLREANYEQYF

d_call: NA
clone_size: few
j_call: TRBJ2-7
v_call: TRBV5-1
cdr3_nt: TGCGCCAGCAGCTTGTATCAGGCGAGTGGGCAGTACTTC
cdr3_aa: CASSLYQASGQYF

d_call: NA
clone_size: few
j_call: TRBJ1-5
v_call: TRBV15
cdr3_nt: TGTGCCACCAGCTGGCAGGGCTCAAATCAGCCCCAGCATTTT
cdr3_aa: CATSWQGSNQPQHF